The text below deals with one TCR beta chain. The data derive from a study of blood T cell repertoires in COVID-19. Repertoires were generated with immunoSEQ multiplex PCR, while TCRdb's copy carries only in-frame clones and drops some. The data hold about 140,000 clones, with under 85% observed a single time. V was trimmed by 6 bases and J by 1 base, leaving 15 bases between them. The CDR3 is 15 residues long. Germline assignment: CDR1 MDHEN and CDR2 SYDVKM. The clonotype was recovered from a human donor in a cohort sampled during active COVID-19. Material: peripheral blood. V usage is TRBV28 and J usage is TRBJ2-5; D is possibly TRBD1 (5 bases). DNA for the CDR3: TGTGCCAGCAGCATCAGGGCGAACAGCCAAGAGACCCAGTACTTC. Its translation: CASSIRANSQETQYF.